Given below is one TCR beta chain in context. Some clones are missing from TCRdb's copy, which holds only in-frame ones; the method was immunoSEQ multiplex PCR. The sample comprises some 2.1 million clones, roughly 94% of which are singletons, and about 0.13% rests with the top ten. The sample comes from a study of shared clonotypes between healthy human individuals. V was shortened by 5 bases and J by 3 bases, with 8 bases between the two germline ends. Germline V gene sequence: CDR1 MNHEY, CDR2 SVGAGI. There are 12 residues in the CDR3. The J gene is TRBJ2-7, the V gene TRBV6-5; D may be TRBD1 (6 bases). Material: naive CD4+ T cells sorted from blood. Subset specified: CD45RA+ positively selected. This clonotype was sampled from a man aged 18 to 35 in good health. CDR3 nucleotides: TGTGCCAGCAGTGAACAGGGCTACGAGCAGTACTTC. As protein: CASSEQGYEQYF.